This T cell receptor (beta chain) was documented in a study of cytomegalovirus exposure and HLA in healthy donors. The PCR was carried out with 60 Vbeta primers and 13 Jbeta primers. The protocol was immunoSEQ multiplex PCR, while the TCRdb copy is restricted to in-frame clones and leaves out a portion. The sample lists about 180,000 clones, roughly 84% seen once, with around 1.3% in the top ten. The CDR3 has 15 residues. V gave up 0 bases and J gave up 3 bases; unmatched junction bases: 4. Germline loops: CDR1 LNHDA, CDR2 SQIVND (reference sequence). Points on this clone: Its antigen remains unknown.

At sampling all donors were nominally healthy, likely with unrecorded immune exposures. Study conclusions and caveats: Most observed TCR sequences were rare, whereas some public TCRs were detected in many donors.

The chain employs TRBV19 and TRBJ2-7; 8 bases map to TRBD2. The sequence came from a boy aged 2-9 years in good health and CMV-seronegative. Sequenced: PBMCs. The CDR3 bases are TGTGCCAGTAGTATAGACCGGGAGGGATTCTACGAGCAGTACTTC. Residues: CASSIDREGFYEQYF.